A single sample is the source of the 18 T cell receptor beta chains below, sequenced in a study of graft-versus-host responses after intestinal transplantation. The antigens of these receptors remain unknown. Sequencing was performed with immunoSEQ multiplex PCR; in TCRdb, only in-frame clones are kept and a portion is missing. This sample yields about 90,000 clones, of which 91% are seen a single time; under 0.55% belongs to the top ten. The sample here was unstimulated CD8+ T cells sorted from spleen or lymph node cells, taken before intestinal transplant. These receptors were obtained from a human donor who received an intestinal transplant.

The rearrangement links TRBV7-2 to TRBJ2-2; TRBD2 aligns across 12 bases. J gave up 4 bases and V 3 bases, and 9 bases lay outside the gene matches. The CDR3 is 18 residues long. Germline CDR1 is SGHTA and CDR2 is FQGNSA. The CDR3 here is CASSFGLAGGPSTGELFF. The CDR3 DNA follows: TGTGCCAGCAGCTTCGGGCTAGCGGGGGGGCCGAGCACCGGGGAGCTGTTTTTT.

J is TRBJ2-7 and V is TRBV4-1, with D perhaps TRBD2 (5 bases). The CDR3 is 18 residues long. V was cut by 0 bases and J by 0 bases, with 18 bases left in between. Germline V gene lookup returns CDR1 MGHRA and CDR2 YSYEKL. Here the CDR3 DNA reads TGCGCCAGCAGCCAAGATCATGAGGGTTCACTTACCTCCTACGAGCAGTACTTC. It yields the protein CASSQDHEGSLTSYEQYF.

V and J are TRBV7-6 and TRBJ1-1; D is ambiguous. Germline assignment: CDR1 SGHVS and CDR2 FNYEAQ. The length of the CDR3 is 12 residues. Between the trimmed V and J ends, which lost 3 bases and 5 bases, there was a span of 7 bases. For the CDR3, the DNA is TGTGCCAGCAGCTTCTCCGGGACTGAAGCTTTCTTT. This encodes CASSFSGTEAFF.

The rearrangement joins TRBV5-4 to TRBJ1-2; the D gene is possibly TRBD1 (5 bases). CDR1 SGHNT and CDR2 YYREEE come from the germline V gene (reference sequence). V was shortened by 4 bases and J by 4 bases, with 14 bases between the two germline ends. The CDR3 has 14 amino acids. CDR3 region: CASSTSGLGYGYTF. The CDR3 nucleotides are TGTGCCAGCAGCACCTCAGGGCTGGGCTATGGCTACACCTTC.

The chain links TRBV6-1 to TRBJ2-1; possible D gene TRBD2, 5 bases. V was clipped by 11 bases and J by 7 bases, with 15 bases between them. The CDR3 consists of 12 residues. Germline V gene data show CDR1 as MNHNS and CDR2 as SASEGT. CDR3 sequence reads: CAGGPLGNEQFF. The DNA for the CDR3 is TGTGCCGGCGGGCCTCTCGGAAATGAGCAGTTCTTC.

This sequence joins TRBV19 and TRBJ1-2; possible D gene TRBD1, 6 bases. This CDR3 spans 15 amino acids. Germline loops: CDR1 LNHDA, CDR2 SQIVND (reference sequence). Trimming shortened V by 5 bases and J by 4 bases, and 17 bases separated the two germline ends. The CDR3 sequence is CASSHGTSTPYGYTF. The CDR3 region has the DNA TGTGCCAGTAGTCATGGGACAAGCACTCCCTATGGCTACACCTTC.

The gene calls are TRBV6-5 and TRBJ2-5; 7 positions match TRBD2. Germline V gives CDR1 MNHEY, CDR2 SVGAGI. The length of the CDR3 is 15 residues. V lost 2 bases, J lost 5 bases, and 8 bases stayed unmatched. The DNA for the CDR3 is TGTGCCAGCAGTTACGCTCATAGCGGGCGTGAGACCCAGTACTTC. Translated, it gives CASSYAHSGRETQYF.

The genes are TRBV5-5 and TRBJ1-2, with no clear D. Germline assignment: CDR1 SGHKS and CDR2 YYEKEE (reference sequence). Trimming removed 1 base from V and 4 bases from J, with 14 bases in between. The CDR3 extends over 15 amino acids. The CDR3, as DNA: TGTGCCAGCAGCTTGAGGAGAGATTCCGTCTATGGCTACACCTTC. Protein product: CASSLRRDSVYGYTF.

This clone appeared once. The chain combines TRBV27 with TRBJ2-7; D is perhaps TRBD2 (6 bases). The V gene's germline CDR1 is MNHEY and CDR2 SMNVEV (reference sequence). Trimming shortened V by 6 bases and J by 4 bases, and 16 bases separated the two germline ends. The CDR3 covers 14 residues. The CDR3, as DNA: TGTGCCAGCAGCGCGGGGACGGGTACTTACGAGCAGTACTTC. Its translation: CASSAGTGTYEQYF.

The chain carries TRBV19 and TRBJ1-6, with D unclear. There are 13 residues in the CDR3. The ends were cut back, 11 bases at V and 0 bases at J, with 8 bases in the middle. Germline values: CDR1 LNHDA, CDR2 SQIVND (reference sequence). CDR3 DNA sequence: TGTGCCGCGGCTTACTCCTATAATTCACCCCTCCACTTT. Translated: CAAAYSYNSPLHF. Drawing the rest from reference TRBV19 and TRBJ1-6, the complete variable domain is DGGITQSPKYLFRKEGQNVTLSCEQNLNHDAMYWYRQDPGQGLRLIYYSQIVNDFQKGDIAEGYSVSREKKESFPLTVTSAQKNPTAFYLCAAAYSYNSPLHFGNGTRLTVT.

V usage is TRBV19 and J usage is TRBJ1-5, with 8 bases aligning to TRBD1. CDR1 is LNHDA and CDR2 is SQIVND in the germline V gene (reference sequence). This CDR3 is built from 15 residues. Trimming took 5 bases from V and 4 from J; bases not matched to a gene: 7. The CDR3: CASSPAGQGNQPQHF. The CDR3 DNA follows: TGTGCCAGTAGTCCCGCCGGACAGGGTAATCAGCCCCAGCATTTT.

The rearrangement uses TRBV5-1 and TRBJ2-3; 9 bases are shared with TRBD1. V lost 3 bases and J lost 1; bases outside the gene matches: 3. Germline V gene sequence: CDR1 SGHRS, CDR2 YFSETQ. The CDR3 spans 15 residues. The DNA of the CDR3 is TGCGCCAGCAGCTGGGGACAGGGAGGCACAGATACGCAGTATTTT. Residues: CASSWGQGGTDTQYF.

The chain is built from TRBV30 and TRBJ1-6; 7 bases agree with TRBD1. Germline V CDR1 and CDR2: GTSNPN, SVGIG (reference sequence). Unmatched junction bases numbered 5, after V lost 3 bases and J lost 6 bases. The CDR3 loop spans 14 amino acids. CDR3 nucleotide sequence: TGTGCCTGGAGCGGCGGACAGGTTAATTCACCCCTCCACTTT. This translates into CAWSGGQVNSPLHF.

In DNA form, the CDR3 reads TGCGCCAGCAGCCCTCAGGGCACTGAAGCTTTCTTT. Translated, it gives CASSPQGTEAFF. V usage is TRBV10-2 and J usage is TRBJ1-1, with D possibly matching TRBD1 (5 bases). The CDR3 runs 12 residues. Germline V gene sequence: CDR1 WSHSY, CDR2 SAAADI. V gave up 6 bases and J gave up 4 bases, with 9 bases separating them.

This chain's CDR3 is CASKPPGVVQPQHF. In DNA form, the CDR3 reads TGTGCCAGCAAACCTCCGGGAGTGGTTCAGCCCCAGCATTTT. The chain carries TRBV28 and TRBJ1-5; D uncertain. CDR3 length equals 14 residues. The V gene's germline CDR1 is MDHEN and CDR2 SYDVKM. V lost 7 bases, J lost 6 bases, and 16 bases lay in between.

Here the CDR3 reads CASKKSSGLYNEQFF. Here the CDR3 DNA reads TGTGCCAGTAAAAAATCTAGCGGCCTCTACAATGAGCAGTTCTTC. This chain links TRBV19 with TRBJ2-1, with 7 bases fitting TRBD2. Germline CDR1 and CDR2: LNHDA and SQIVND (reference sequence). V lost 7 bases and J lost 3; bases outside the gene matches: 9. This CDR3 spans 15 amino acids.

This clone was observed once. V usage is TRBV29-1 and J usage is TRBJ2-7; D possibly corresponds to TRBD1 (6 bases). CDR3 length equals 13 residues. The ends were cut back, 3 bases at V and 0 bases at J, with 9 bases in the middle. Germline lookup yields CDR1 SQVTM and CDR2 ANQGSEA. CDR3 nucleotide sequence: TGCAGCGTTGATTGGGACAACTCCTACGAGCAGTACTTC. Residues: CSVDWDNSYEQYF.

This sequence joins TRBV4-1 and TRBJ2-7, with TRBD1 as a possible D gene (5 bases). CDR1 is MGHRA and CDR2 is YSYEKL in the germline V gene. V shed 1 base and J shed 9 bases, with 19 bases lying between them. The CDR3 runs 15 residues. The CDR3 nucleotides are TGCGCCAGCAGCCAAGCAGGGAACTACGATAACGGGCAGTACTTC. It specifies CASSQAGNYDNGQYF.